The 9 T cell receptor beta chains in this list originate from one sample, sequenced in a study of T-cell reconstitution after alpha-beta-depleted transplantation in children. Unique molecular identifiers were used in preparing the TCRbeta library. TCRdb processed the PCR reads anew with MiXCR; each CDR3 protein has one entry. The profile shows 700,000 or so distinct CDR3 sequences, around 12% of them singletons. The material was PBMCs, obtained before TCRalphabeta/CD19-depleted stem cell transplant. Every receptor here comes from a girl aged 2 to 9 with congenital amegakaryocytic thrombocytopenia, due to receive a stem cell transplant.

V gene TRBV14 combines with J gene TRBJ2-2, with unresolved D. Germline CDR1 and CDR2: SGHDN and FVKESK. V shed 4 bases and J shed 2 bases, with 14 bases lying between them. The CDR3 consists of 16 residues. The DNA for the CDR3 is TGTGCCAGCAGCCCGCTTTTTCCCGTAAACACCGGGGAGCTGTTTTTT. Protein product: CASSPLFPVNTGELFF.

The CDR3 coding sequence is TGTGCCAGCAAGGCAGGCTATACCGGGGAGCTGTTTTTT. Residues: CASKAGYTGELFF. The chain has TRBV3-1 and TRBJ2-2; no clear D gene. The CDR3 runs to 13 residues. Germline assignment: CDR1 LGHDT and CDR2 YNNKEL (reference sequence). V was clipped by 7 bases and J by 5 bases, with 11 bases between them.

About this clonotype: A much larger clone is a single base away; this may be a read error. The chain uses TRBV5-1 and TRBJ2-7, with D hard to call. The CDR3 consists of 10 residues. The V and J ends lost 0 bases and 6 bases respectively, with 1 base between them. CDR1 SGHRS and CDR2 YFSETQ come from the germline V gene. CDR3 loop: CASSLAEQYF. DNA for the CDR3: TGCGCCAGCAGCTTGGCCGAGCAGTACTTC.

At least ten counts were recorded for this clonotype. This sequence joins TRBV7-2 and TRBJ2-4; no reliable D call. The CDR3 extends over 14 amino acids. Between the trimmed V and J ends, which lost 3 bases and 3 bases, there was a span of 9 bases. Germline V lookup: CDR1 SGHTA, CDR2 FQGNSA. CDR3 coding DNA: TGTGCCAGCAGCTTGCACCCTCTCAAAAACATTCAGTACTTC. Encoded protein: CASSLHPLKNIQYF.

There are many counts of this clonotype. V and J are TRBV12-3 or TRBV12-4 and TRBJ1-4; TRBD1 matches at 7 bases. The V and J ends lost 5 bases and 7 bases, in that order; junction bases with no gene match: 10. This CDR3 region has 15 residues. CDR3 sequence reads: CASSPTGAESEKLFF. The CDR3 DNA reads as TGTGCCAGCAGTCCTACAGGGGCGGAGAGTGAAAAACTGTTTTTT.

On this clonotype: Possible read error: a much larger clone is one base away. V usage is TRBV20-1 and J usage is TRBJ1-1; D remains unclear. The CDR3 is made up of 14 amino acids. The V end was cut by 1 base, the J end by 7 bases, with 16 bases between. The germline V gene encodes CDR1 DFQATT and CDR2 SNEGSKA (reference sequence). In DNA, the CDR3 is TGCAGTGCTAGAGTAGAAGGAGGGCAGGTTGAAGCTTTCTTT. It encodes CSARVEGGQVEAFF.

The chain combines TRBV10-3 with TRBJ2-7; maybe TRBD2 (5 bases). There are 16 residues in the CDR3. The V end was cut by 3 bases, the J end by 5 bases, with 20 bases between. The germline V gene encodes CDR1 ENHRY and CDR2 SYGVKD. The chain's CDR3 is CAISDLARDGGDEQYF. The CDR3 DNA follows: TGTGCCATCAGTGATTTGGCACGGGATGGAGGAGACGAGCAGTACTTC.

The chain uses TRBV10-2 and TRBJ1-2; 7 bases match TRBD1. Trimming at V came to 4 bases and at J to 0 bases, leaving 5 bases not matched to a gene. Germline V gene data show CDR1 as WSHSY and CDR2 as SAAADI. The CDR3 length is 15 residues. In DNA, the CDR3 is TGCGCCAGCAGTGGGGACAGCGTTACTAACTATGGCTACACCTTC. Its translation: CASSGDSVTNYGYTF.

This clonotype was counted ten times or more. The chain employs TRBV19 and TRBJ2-3; a weak D match, TRBD1 (6 bases). This CDR3 is 14 amino acids long. Trimming took 7 bases from V and 4 from J, leaving 15 bases between them. Germline CDR1 and CDR2: LNHDA and SQIVND (reference sequence). CDR3 sequence reads: CASTRTASADTQYF. Written as DNA, the CDR3 is TGTGCCAGTACCAGGACAGCAAGCGCAGATACGCAGTATTTT.